This T cell receptor beta chain was documented in a study of metastatic and nonmetastatic thyroid tumors. Trimming removed 5 bases at V and 5 bases at J, with 10 bases between. The CDR3 contains 13 residues. Germline V gene lookup returns CDR1 SGHRS and CDR2 YFSETQ. MiXCR re-clonotyped the PCR reads for TCRdb. The profile shows fewer than 25,000 clones, approximately 20% of them singletons. All patients were treatment-naive before thyroid surgery. This clonotype originated in a male donor with papillary thyroid cancer or a benign thyroid nodule (not recorded which). Some clones in this sample may be carry-over from other donors' samples. This chain links TRBV5-1 with TRBJ2-2, with a weak D call TRBD1 (5 bases). The specimen was blood. The CDR3 nucleotides are TGCGCCAGCAGGCAGGGATATACCGGGGAGCTGTTTTTT. Its protein product is CASRQGYTGELFF.